A single sample gave rise to the 29 T cell receptor beta chains below, sequenced in a study of cytomegalovirus exposure and HLA in healthy donors. Use of 60 Vbeta and 13 Jbeta primers characterized the PCR. Produced via immunoSEQ multiplex PCR; TCRdb's table is partial and in-frame only. Of about 130,000 clones listed, around 80% are singletons. The sequenced sample was PBMCs. These receptors originate from a woman under 40 in good health and CMV-seronegative.

This chain links TRBV6-5 with TRBJ1-2; 8 bases are a match to TRBD1. From germline, CDR1 is MNHEY and CDR2 SVGAGI. Trimming took 6 bases from V and 4 from J; bases not matched to a gene: 4. The CDR3 is made up of 13 amino acids. The CDR3: CASRETGAYGYTF. The CDR3 DNA sequence: TGTGCCAGCAGGGAGACAGGGGCCTATGGCTACACCTTC.

The genes are TRBV6-1 and TRBJ1-3; TRBD1 aligns across 11 bases. The CDR3 contains 18 residues. The V segment lost 4 bases and the J segment 3 bases; nucleotides outside the gene matches: 11. Looked up from germline, CDR1 is MNHNS and CDR2 is SASEGT. This chain's CDR3 is CASSVPRDRGSYGNTIYF. CDR3 in DNA: TGTGCCAGCAGTGTCCCGAGGGACAGGGGGTCATATGGAAACACCATATATTTT.

The chain joins TRBV19 to TRBJ2-5; a weak D match, TRBD2 (5 bases). The germline V and J ends were trimmed by 5 bases and 0 bases, with 19 bases remaining between them. In germline, CDR1 is LNHDA, CDR2 SQIVND (reference sequence). The CDR3 consists of 17 residues. DNA of the CDR3: TGTGCCAGTAGTGTAACCTTCGGTGGGGAGTACCAAGAGACCCAGTACTTC. As protein: CASSVTFGGEYQETQYF.

With regard to this clone: A junction end diverges from the germline sequence, so it may reflect a read error. The V call is TRBV6-5, the J call TRBJ2-7; D may be TRBD1 (6 bases). From germline, CDR1 is MNHEY and CDR2 SVGAGI. This CDR3 is 14 amino acids long. The CDR3 nucleotides are TGTGCCAGCAACCCGCTACAGGGCCCCTACGAGCAGTGCTTC. Amino acids: CASNPLQGPYEQCF.

This clone was detected once. The rearrangement joins TRBV4-2 to TRBJ1-5; D remains ambiguous. The CDR3 contains 16 residues. Germline assignment: CDR1 LGHNA and CDR2 YNFKEQ. The V gene lost 0 bases and the J gene lost 7 bases, with 16 bases spanning the gap. The CDR3 sequence is CASSQETAGLGQPQHF. DNA for the CDR3: TGTGCCAGCAGCCAAGAAACGGCGGGCCTGGGGCAGCCCCAGCATTTT.

The gene calls are TRBV21-1 and TRBJ2-7; the DNA was not used to check the table's D call, TRBD2. TRBV21-1 is termed a pseudogene. CDR3 length: 17 residues. As DNA, the CDR3 is TGTGCCAGCAGCAGGGGCTGCGGGAGGGGAAGCACGTACGAGCAGTACTTC. It encodes CASSRGCGRGSTYEQYF.

A note on this clone: Compared with germline, one end of the junction differs, possibly owing to a read error. The V call is TRBV7-9, the J call TRBJ2-7; TRBD1 agrees at 8 bases. The CDR3 has 15 residues. CDR1 and CDR2 from the germline V gene are SEHNR and FQNEAQ (reference sequence). This chain's CDR3 is CSSVAADRASYEQYF. DNA of the CDR3: TGTTCCAGCGTTGCCGCGGACAGGGCCTCCTACGAGCAGTACTTC. Variable domain in full (rest from reference TRBV7-9 and TRBJ2-7): DTGVSQNPRHKITKRGQNVTFRCDPISEHNRLYWYRQTLGQGPEFLTYFQNEAQLEKSRLLSDRFSAERPKGSFSTLEIQRTEQGDSAMYLCSSVAADRASYEQYFGPGTRLTVT.

The V gene is TRBV9, the J gene TRBJ2-5, with 7 bases matching TRBD1. V dropped 4 bases and J dropped 5; count of bases not matched to a gene: 8. This CDR3 comprises 14 residues. Per germline, CDR1 SGDLS and CDR2 YYNGEE. CDR3 amino acids: CASSLTGSRETQYF. The CDR3 nucleotides are TGTGCCAGCAGCCTGACAGGGTCTCGGGAGACCCAGTACTTC.

This clone was seen more than once but under ten times. CDR3 bases: TGCAGCGTAAACAGTAGCAATCAGCCCCAGCATTTT. This sequence encodes CSVNSSNQPQHF. The chain is built from TRBV29-1 and TRBJ1-5; D not certain. V lost 6 bases and J lost 0, with 6 bases in between. The CDR3 extends over 12 amino acids. Germline V gene lookup returns CDR1 SQVTM and CDR2 ANQGSEA. The whole variable domain, remainder taken from reference TRBV29-1 and TRBJ1-5, is SAVISQKPSRDICQRGTSLTIQCQVDSQVTMMFWYRQQPGQSLTLIATANQGSEATYESGFVIDKFPISRPNLTFSTLTVSNMSPEDSSIYLCSVNSSNQPQHFGDGTRLSIL.

This rearrangement joins TRBV19 to TRBJ2-1; possible D gene TRBD1, 6 bases. Trimming took 3 bases from V and 3 from J, leaving 9 bases between them. The CDR3 is 14 residues long. CDR1 and CDR2 (germline): LNHDA, SQIVND (reference sequence). CDR3 amino acids: CASSIGGYYNEQFF. The CDR3 bases are TGTGCCAGTAGTATTGGGGGCTACTACAATGAGCAGTTCTTC.

The gene calls are TRBV11-2 and TRBJ1-3; the D gene is possibly TRBD1 (6 bases). The V and J ends lost 5 bases and 4 bases respectively, with 15 bases between them. Germline V lookup: CDR1 SGHAT, CDR2 FQNNGV. This CDR3 has 15 residues. The CDR3 nucleotides are TGTGCCAGCAGCACCCTAAGGGGGAGAGGAAACACCATATATTTT. Protein: CASSTLRGRGNTIYF. The whole variable domain, filled in from reference TRBV11-2 and TRBJ1-3, reads EAGVAQSPRYKIIEKRQSVAFWCNPISGHATLYWYQQILGQGPKLLIQFQNNGVVDDSQLPKDRFSAERLKGVDSTLKIQPAKLEDSAVYLCASSTLRGRGNTIYFGEGSWLTVV.

The chain uses TRBV29-1 and TRBJ2-7, with 10 bases identical to TRBD2. This CDR3 is built from 19 residues. Unmatched junction bases numbered 19, after V lost 1 base and J lost 4 bases. The V gene's germline CDR1 is SQVTM and CDR2 ANQGSEA. The CDR3 region has the DNA TGCAGCGTTGAAGGGCCCCCATCCGCCGCTAGCGGGGGTTTATACGAGCAGTACTTC. Translating it yields CSVEGPPSAASGGLYEQYF.

This rearrangement joins TRBV7-6 to TRBJ2-7; 9 bases line up with TRBD2. Per germline, CDR1 SGHVS and CDR2 FNYEAQ. Losses at the gene ends were 3 bases for V and 3 bases for J; bases not matched to a gene: 0. The CDR3 is 13 amino acids. CDR3 in amino acids: CASSLTSGYEQYF. CDR3 coding DNA: TGTGCCAGCAGCTTGACTAGCGGCTACGAGCAGTACTTC.

The chain couples TRBV5-1 to TRBJ1-6; D unresolved. The germline V gene encodes CDR1 SGHRS and CDR2 YFSETQ. CDR3 size: 14 residues. V shed 0 bases and J shed 7 bases, with 8 bases lying between them. CDR3 sequence (DNA): TGCGCCAGCAGCTTGGCAACGGGGAATTCACCCCTCCACTTT. Translating it yields CASSLATGNSPLHF.

The V gene is TRBV25-1, the J gene TRBJ1-2; D unresolved. The CDR3 runs to 8 residues. From germline, CDR1 is MGHDK and CDR2 SYGVNS. Trimming took off 10 bases at V and 7 bases at J, with 4 bases between the two ends. The CDR3 coding sequence is TGTGCCACGGTTGGCTACACCTTC. Encoded protein: CATVGYTF.

In DNA form, the CDR3 reads TGTGCCAGCAGTTTGGGGCAGGGGACTGGCTACACCTTC. Its protein product is CASSLGQGTGYTF. The chain employs TRBV27 and TRBJ1-2, with a possible D match to TRBD1 (6 bases). Germline V gene data show CDR1 as MNHEY and CDR2 as SMNVEV (reference sequence). V was pared by 3 bases and J by 7 bases, with 12 bases between. The CDR3 covers 13 residues.

This chain connects TRBV18 to TRBJ1-3, with 9 bases that match TRBD1. Trimming took 1 base from V and 7 from J; bases not matched to a gene: 11. The germline V gene encodes CDR1 KGHSH and CDR2 LQKENI. This CDR3 region has 17 residues. The CDR3 DNA sequence: TGTGCCAGCTCACCACAGGGACAGGGTTGGCAAAGCAACACCATATATTTT. Translating it yields CASSPQGQGWQSNTIYF.

This sequence joins TRBV11-2 and TRBJ2-7, with D uncertain. Germline lookup yields CDR1 SGHAT and CDR2 FQNNGV. CDR3 length: 11 amino acids. The ends were cut back, 5 bases at V and 2 bases at J, with 4 bases in the middle. In DNA, the CDR3 is TGTGCCAGCAGCGACACCTACGAGCAGTACTTC. This codes for CASSDTYEQYF.

This clone was seen once. The chain has TRBV5-1 and TRBJ2-1; no clear D gene. Germline lookup yields CDR1 SGHRS and CDR2 YFSETQ. The CDR3 runs to 15 residues. The germline V and J ends were trimmed by 3 bases and 6 bases, with 16 bases remaining between them. The CDR3 sequence: CASSSGASSSNEQFF. The CDR3, as DNA: TGCGCCAGCAGCTCCGGAGCATCTAGTTCCAATGAGCAGTTCTTC.

This clone came up once. The chain has TRBV11-3 and TRBJ2-4; weak D call: TRBD1 (6 bases). This CDR3 region has 16 residues. The germline V gene encodes CDR1 SGHNT and CDR2 YENEEA. V was pared by 5 bases and J by 0 bases, with 14 bases between. The DNA for the CDR3 is TGTGCCAGCAGCCCTAGGGGGATGTTAGCCAAAAACATTCAGTACTTC. It codes for CASSPRGMLAKNIQYF.

This chain joins TRBV9 and TRBJ1-6, with unresolved D. CDR3 length equals 17 residues. CDR1 and CDR2 (germline): SGDLS, YYNGEE. V gave up 0 bases and J gave up 0 bases, with 10 bases separating them. The CDR3 loop reads CASSVGRDSSYNSPLHF. DNA for the CDR3: TGTGCCAGCAGCGTAGGTCGGGATAGCTCCTATAATTCACCCCTCCACTTT.

Written as DNA, the CDR3 is TGTGCCAGCAGTTTTCGGATAACGGGAGGAACGGAGACCCAGTACTTC. This translates into CASSFRITGGTETQYF. The chain joins TRBV27 to TRBJ2-5, with TRBD2 matching 7 bases. CDR1 is MNHEY and CDR2 is SMNVEV in the germline V gene (reference sequence). This CDR3 spans 16 amino acids. V shed 3 bases, J shed 5 bases, and the junction held 12 bases outside the gene matches.

The chain recombines TRBV18 with TRBJ2-1; 9 bases are shared with TRBD1. The CDR3 consists of 16 residues. CDR1 and CDR2 (germline): KGHSH, LQKENI. The V segment lost 3 bases and the J segment 5 bases; nucleotides outside the gene matches: 8. The CDR3 nucleotides read TGTGCCAGCTCACCGGTCGGGACAGGGTTGAACAATGAGCAGTTCTTC. Translated: CASSPVGTGLNNEQFF.

The genes are TRBV9 and TRBJ2-7, with TRBD2 matching over 10 bases. Germline assignment: CDR1 SGDLS and CDR2 YYNGEE. The trim removed 4 bases at V and 6 bases at J, leaving 4 bases unmatched. This CDR3 is 13 amino acids long. The CDR3 loop is CASSLAGDGEQYF. The CDR3 coding sequence is TGTGCCAGCAGCCTAGCGGGAGATGGCGAGCAGTACTTC.

The genes are TRBV29-1 and TRBJ1-3; D ambiguous. The germline gives CDR1 SQVTM, CDR2 ANQGSEA. CDR3 size: 14 residues. V was trimmed by 6 bases and J by 2 bases, leaving 14 bases between them. The CDR3 region is CSVSQTRAGNTIYF. Written as DNA, the CDR3 is TGCAGCGTGAGTCAAACCCGGGCTGGAAACACCATATATTTT.

V and J are TRBV10-3 and TRBJ1-1; the D is unclear. The germline V and J ends were trimmed by 3 bases and 1 base, with 3 bases remaining between them. This CDR3 is built from 12 residues. Germline V gene data show CDR1 as ENHRY and CDR2 as SYGVKD. CDR3 protein: CAISDGNTEAFF. The DNA of the CDR3 is TGTGCCATCAGTGACGGGAACACTGAAGCTTTCTTT.

This chain links TRBV5-6 with TRBJ2-1; possibly TRBD1 for D (6 bases). The V and J ends lost 1 base and 2 bases respectively, with 7 bases between them. This CDR3 contains 14 residues. Germline V gene data show CDR1 as SGHDT and CDR2 as YYEEEE. The CDR3 nucleotides are TGTGCCAGCAGCTTGCAGGGGACCTACAATGAGCAGTTCTTC. This codes for CASSLQGTYNEQFF.

This chain connects TRBV19 to TRBJ2-3, with a weak D call TRBD2 (6 bases). The germline V and J ends were trimmed by 8 bases and 0 bases, with 18 bases remaining between them. The CDR3 is 16 amino acids. CDR1 LNHDA and CDR2 SQIVND come from the germline V gene (reference sequence). CDR3 DNA sequence: TGTGCCAGTGCCGACCCCGGAGGGCAAAGCACAGATACGCAGTATTTT. It specifies CASADPGGQSTDTQYF. Drawing the rest from reference TRBV19 and TRBJ2-3, the complete variable domain is DGGITQSPKYLFRKEGQNVTLSCEQNLNHDAMYWYRQDPGQGLRLIYYSQIVNDFQKGDIAEGYSVSREKKESFPLTVTSAQKNPTAFYLCASADPGGQSTDTQYFGPGTRLTVL.

The CDR3 here is CASSRETVTGELFF. The CDR3 DNA sequence: TGTGCCAGTTCACGGGAAACGGTCACCGGGGAGCTGTTTTTT. The rearrangement joins TRBV7-9 to TRBJ2-2; a possible D gene is TRBD2 (5 bases). The CDR3 consists of 14 residues. Trimming took off 9 bases at V and 4 bases at J, with 15 bases between the two ends. Germline assignment: CDR1 SEHNR and CDR2 FQNEAQ (reference sequence).